Following are 2 T cell receptor beta chains from one sample sequenced in a study of Tregs in tolerant kidney transplant recipients. TCRdb's copy holds only in-frame clones and misses some; the assay was immunoSEQ multiplex PCR. This sample's table reports about 23,000 clones. Related graft donors supplied nonmyeloablative bone marrow transplants, and mixed chimerism was transient. Sequencing was performed on CD4+ T cells from blood (PBMCs), taken 6 months after the transplant. Receptors were obtained from a human patient who received a combined kidney and bone marrow transplant. The graft donor may have contributed some T cells.

Here the CDR3 reads CSASPSQGLVRYGYTF. CDR3 DNA, as far as it was read: TGCAGTGCTAGTCCCTCTCAGGGGTTAGTAAGGTATGGC. V usage is TRBV20-1 and J usage is TRBJ1-2; weak D call: TRBD1 (6 bases). The read falls 3 residues short of the CDR3 end, and the missing part is taken from the germline J gene. The germline CDR1 and CDR2 sequences are DFQATT and SNEGSKA (reference sequence). CDR3 length equals 16 residues. The V end lost 3 bases, the J end lost 5 bases, and 22 bases lay between the germline ends.

With respect to this clone: The CDR3 end lies 3 residues beyond the end of the read and is filled in from the germline J gene. The chain carries TRBV10-1 and TRBJ2-5; TRBD2 matches at 12 bases. The CDR3 consists of 17 residues. The ends lost 5 bases at V and 5 bases at J; junction bases unmatched: 12. Germline values: CDR1 WNHNN, CDR2 SYGVQD (reference sequence). The CDR3 sequence: CASSQPLAGGRQETQYF. CDR3 bases read: TGCGCCAGCAGTCAGCCACTAGCGGGGGGCCGACAGGAGACC.